Shown below are 9 T cell receptor beta chains from a single sample sequenced in a study of T-cell reconstitution after alpha-beta-depleted transplantation in children. Preparation of the TCRbeta library was carried out with unique molecular identifiers. TCRdb re-analysed the PCR reads in MiXCR, keeping a single row per CDR3 protein. The sample includes under 300,000 distinct CDR3 sequences, around a tenth of them seen just once. The specimen was peripheral blood, collected 180 days after TCRalphabeta/CD19-depleted stem cell transplant. The receptor source for this set is a male patient between 2 and 10 years old who had a stem cell transplant for chronic granulomatous disease, so the T cells may come from the graft donor.

This clonotype was observed at least ten times. The rearrangement uses TRBV7-9 and TRBJ1-1, with D perhaps TRBD1 (5 bases). V lost 3 bases, J lost 3 bases, and 20 bases lay in between. This CDR3 region has 17 residues. Germline loops: CDR1 SEHNR, CDR2 FQNEAQ (reference sequence). The DNA for the CDR3 is TGTGCCAGCAGCTTTTTCATTTCGGGCAGGGTGGACACTGAAGCTTTCTTT. It is translated as CASSFFISGRVDTEAFF.

This clonotype was seen many times. The chain employs TRBV11-1 and TRBJ2-1, with 8 bases lining up with TRBD2. Germline trimming cut 6 bases from V and 7 bases from J; bases unmatched to any gene: 20. From germline, CDR1 is SGHAT and CDR2 FQDESV (reference sequence). The CDR3 totals 18 residues. CDR3: CASSLGGSGSKFFNEQFF. Here the CDR3 DNA reads TGTGCCAGCAGTCTCGGGGGGAGCGGGAGCAAGTTTTTTAATGAGCAGTTCTTC.

This clonotype was recorded many times. This rearrangement joins TRBV29-1 to TRBJ2-7; D not resolved. Germline V gene lookup returns CDR1 SQVTM and CDR2 ANQGSEA. V dropped 4 bases and J dropped 0 bases, with 10 bases sitting between them. This CDR3 is built from 13 residues. The chain's CDR3 is CSVAETLSYEQYF. Written as DNA, the CDR3 is TGCAGCGTTGCGGAGACACTCTCCTACGAGCAGTACTTC.

This clonotype was seen many times. V usage is TRBV30 and J usage is TRBJ2-1; D unclear. V dropped 0 bases and J dropped 10 bases, with 13 bases sitting between them. The CDR3 length is 13 residues. CDR1 is GTSNPN, CDR2 SVGIG, per germline (reference sequence). In DNA, the CDR3 is TGTGCCTGGAGTGTATTTAGGGTTAGGGAGCAGTTCTTC. Protein sequence: CAWSVFRVREQFF.

The sample holds many counts of this clonotype. The rearrangement links TRBV7-2 to TRBJ2-5; the D is unclear. The ends were cut back, 1 base at V and 5 bases at J, with 5 bases in the middle. CDR1 is SGHTA and CDR2 is FQGNSA in the germline V gene. CDR3 size: 12 residues. CDR3 amino acids: CASSLDWETQYF. The CDR3 nucleotides are TGTGCCAGCAGCTTAGATTGGGAGACCCAGTACTTC.

A remark on this clonotype: A read error may be the cause here, since a much bigger clone is one base away. The chain has TRBV7-9 and TRBJ1-2, with D maybe TRBD1 (6 bases). The ends were cut back, 5 bases at V and 4 bases at J, with 17 bases in the middle. The CDR3 runs to 15 residues. CDR1 is SEHNR and CDR2 is FQNEAQ in the germline V gene (reference sequence). Written as DNA, the CDR3 is TGTGCCAGCAGCGCTACCGGGACAACTATCTATGGCTACACCTTC. Residues: CASSATGTTIYGYTF. Full variable domain (missing parts from reference TRBV7-9 and TRBJ1-2): DTGVSQNPRHKITKRGQNVTFRCDPISEHNRLYWYRQTLGQGPEFLTYFQNEAQLEKSRLLSDRFSAERPKGSFSTLEIQRTEQGDSAMYLCASSATGTTIYGYTFGSGTRLTVV.

This clonotype was seen repeatedly, ten times or more. The chain employs TRBV29-1 and TRBJ2-6, with D perhaps matching TRBD1 or TRBD2 (5 bases each). CDR3 length: 19 residues. Looked up from germline, CDR1 is SQVTM and CDR2 is ANQGSEA. V was trimmed by 4 bases and J by 2 bases, leaving 24 bases between them. Here the CDR3 DNA reads TGCAGCGTTGGACGACGTCGAGGCAGGGACGCTCCTGGGGCCAACGTCCTGACTTTC. Residues: CSVGRRRGRDAPGANVLTF. The complete variable domain, with remaining parts taken from reference TRBV29-1 and TRBJ2-6, reads SAVISQKPSRDICQRGTSLTIQCQVDSQVTMMFWYRQQPGQSLTLIATANQGSEATYESGFVIDKFPISRPNLTFSTLTVSNMSPEDSSIYLCSVGRRRGRDAPGANVLTFGAGSRLTVL.

This clonotype was recorded at least ten times. The chain carries TRBV7-2 and TRBJ2-7; D not resolved. Germline V CDR1 and CDR2: SGHTA, FQGNSA. Between the trimmed V and J ends, which lost 2 bases and 2 bases, there was a span of 13 bases. This CDR3 region has 15 residues. The chain's CDR3 is CASSLHLANTYEQYF. Here the CDR3 DNA reads TGTGCCAGCAGCTTACATCTCGCAAATACCTACGAGCAGTACTTC.

This clonotype was counted many times. The V and J genes are TRBV29-1 and TRBJ2-4, with D possibly matching TRBD1 (6 bases). The CDR3 loop spans 13 amino acids. Germline loops: CDR1 SQVTM, CDR2 ANQGSEA. V gave up 4 bases and J gave up 4 bases, with 11 bases separating them. The CDR3 here is CSVVGQTKNIQYF. In DNA form, the CDR3 reads TGCAGCGTTGTGGGACAAACTAAAAACATTCAGTACTTC.